A selection of T cell receptor beta chains follows, all from one sample in a study of blood T cell repertoires in COVID-19. Using immunoSEQ multiplex PCR, the repertoire was profiled, and TCRdb retains in-frame clones only, with some absent. The sample holds some 15,000 clones, 70% to 90% seen once. The sample comprised peripheral blood. Every receptor here comes from a human donor in a cohort sampled during active COVID-19. CDR3s include the opening cysteine and the closing phenylalanine or tryptophan. D genes are given only for firm matches. A row's size may be missing; if present it is once, few, many or a size class.

d_call,j_call,v_call,clone_size,cdr3_nt,cdr3_aa
TRBD1,TRBJ2-3,TRBV7-8,.,TGTGCCAGCAGCTTAGACAGGGGGCTGTTGGCCACAGATACGCAGTATTTT,CASSLDRGLLATDTQYF
.,TRBJ1-1,TRBV9,.,TGTGCCAGCAGCGTAGAGCGTGCAGGGGAGGCTTTCTTT,CASSVERAGEAFF
TRBD1,TRBJ2-2,TRBV5-1,.,TGCGCCAGCACAGGACAGGGTAACACCGGGGAGCTGTTTTTT,CASTGQGNTGELFF
.,TRBJ1-1,TRBV5-8,.,TGTGCCAGCAGCTCAAGAAACAGCATGAACACTGAAGCTTTCTTT,CASSSRNSMNTEAFF
TRBD2,TRBJ2-5,TRBV9,.,TGTGCCAGCAGCACAGGAGCGGGAGAGGTGACCCAGTACTTC,CASSTGAGEVTQYF
.,TRBJ2-3,TRBV21-1,.,TGTGCCAGCAGCAAATGGACTAGCGGGGGCTGTGGCACAGATACGCAGTATTTT,CASSKWTSGGCGTDTQYF
.,TRBJ1-4,TRBV4-2,.,TGTGCCAGCAGCCAAGGACCCCAGGGATCGGGTGAAAAACTGTTTTTT,CASSQGPQGSGEKLFF
TRBD1,TRBJ1-6,TRBV11-1,.,TGTGCCAGCAGCCACGGGACAGGACATAATTCACCCCTCCACTTT,CASSHGTGHNSPLHF
.,TRBJ2-7,TRBV11-3,.,TGTGCCAGCAGCTTAGATCGGTCAGGGGGGTTCTACGAGCAGTACTTC,CASSLDRSGGFYEQYF
TRBD2,TRBJ2-2,TRBV7-7,.,TGTGCCAGCAGCTTTGGGTCTAGCGGGGGACCGAACACCGGGGAGCTGTTTTTT,CASSFGSSGGPNTGELFF
.,TRBJ2-7,TRBV5-6,.,TGTGCCAGCAGGAGAGGCTACGACGAGCAGTACTTC,CASRRGYDEQYF
.,TRBJ1-1,TRBV5-4,.,TGTGCCAGCAGCTTCCTCGGGAGAAAAAACACTGAAGCTTTCTTT,CASSFLGRKNTEAFF
TRBD1,TRBJ2-4,TRBV24-1,.,TGTGCCACCAGTGAGACCCGACAGGGGTTACCCAAAAACATTCAGTACTTC,CATSETRQGLPKNIQYF
TRBD1,TRBJ2-3,TRBV18,.,TGTGCCAGCTCACCAACTAGGACAGGCCCTTCCACAGATACGCAGTATTTT,CASSPTRTGPSTDTQYF
TRBD2,TRBJ2-7,TRBV7-2,.,TGTGCCAGCAGCTTAAAGACTAGCGGGAGACTAACCTCCTACGAGCAGTACTTC,CASSLKTSGRLTSYEQYF
TRBD1,TRBJ1-1,TRBV7-3,.,TGTGCCAGCAGCTTAAGGGACAGGGGCTCCACTGAAGCTTTCTTT,CASSLRDRGSTEAFF
TRBD2,TRBJ2-5,TRBV5-6,.,TGTGCCAGCAGCTTTACGAGCGGGGGGCAAGAGACCCAGTACTTC,CASSFTSGGQETQYF
.,TRBJ1-1,TRBV2,.,TGTGCCAGCTACCGAGACAGGCTGAACACTGAAGCTTTCTTT,CASYRDRLNTEAFF
TRBD2,TRBJ2-5,TRBV19,.,TGTGCCAGTAGTATAGATCGACTAGCGGGAGTGGAGACCCAGTACTTC,CASSIDRLAGVETQYF
TRBD1,TRBJ2-7,TRBV10-3,once,TGTGCCATCAGTGGTCAGACAGGGGTCTTCTACGAGCAGTACTTC,CAISGQTGVFYEQYF
TRBD1,TRBJ2-5,TRBV27,.,TGTGCCAGCAGTCCGCGGGGACAGGAAGAGACCCAGTACTTC,CASSPRGQEETQYF
.,TRBJ1-1,TRBV5-6,.,TGTGCCAGCAGCTTGGTCCGTGGGCCTGAAGCTTTCTTT,CASSLVRGPEAFF
TRBD1,TRBJ2-1,TRBV11-3,.,TGTGCCAGCAGCTTAATGGGACAGTACTCCTACAATGAGCAGTTCTTC,CASSLMGQYSYNEQFF
.,TRBJ2-1,TRBV7-8,.,TGTGCCAGCAGCTTCAGGGCAGCCGGCAATGAGCAGTTCTTC,CASSFRAAGNEQFF
.,TRBJ1-4,TRBV11-2,.,TGTGCCAGCACCCTCTCCTCTAATGAAAAACTGTTTTTT,CASTLSSNEKLFF
.,TRBJ2-7,TRBV11-3,.,TGTGCCAGCAGCTTACGCCAGGCCCCCTTCGAGCAGTACTTC,CASSLRQAPFEQYF
TRBD1,TRBJ2-7,TRBV7-2,.,TGTGCCAGCAGCTTAGCCTCCGGGACAGGGATCTACGAGCAGTACTTC,CASSLASGTGIYEQYF
.,TRBJ2-7,TRBV7-9,.,TGTGCCAGCAGCTTAGGCGTCAAGTCCTACGAGCAGTACTTC,CASSLGVKSYEQYF
.,TRBJ1-1,TRBV11-2,once,TGTGCCAGCAGCTTCGGGTTAGGGGGACGTACGATGAACACTGAAGCTTTCTTT,CASSFGLGGRTMNTEAFF
.,TRBJ1-1,TRBV6-2/TRBV6-3,.,TGTGCCAGCAGTTTTACCCTTGACAGGCCACCCACTGAAGCTTTCTTT,CASSFTLDRPPTEAFF
TRBD1,TRBJ2-6,TRBV5-4,.,TGTGCCAGCAGCCTAGGGGGCGCTGGGGCCAACGTCCTGACTTTC,CASSLGGAGANVLTF
TRBD1,TRBJ2-1,TRBV5-6,few,TGTGCCAGCAGCATAACACAGGGGGCGGGAGAGTTCTTC,CASSITQGAGEFF
.,TRBJ2-5,TRBV9,.,TGTGCCAGCAGCGTCAGCAGGGGATTTCAAGAGACCCAGTACTTC,CASSVSRGFQETQYF
TRBD2,TRBJ2-1,TRBV29-1,.,TGCAGCGTTGTGTCAGGGGGTCGGATAGCGGGAGGAAACAATGAGCAGTTCTTC,CSVVSGGRIAGGNNEQFF
TRBD1,TRBJ1-2,TRBV19,.,TGTGCCAGTAGTAGCGGACAGGTCTTCTATGGCTACACCTTC,CASSSGQVFYGYTF
.,TRBJ2-7,TRBV4-1,.,TGCGCCAGCAGCCAAGCCTTTTACGAGAATTACGAGCAGTACTTC,CASSQAFYENYEQYF